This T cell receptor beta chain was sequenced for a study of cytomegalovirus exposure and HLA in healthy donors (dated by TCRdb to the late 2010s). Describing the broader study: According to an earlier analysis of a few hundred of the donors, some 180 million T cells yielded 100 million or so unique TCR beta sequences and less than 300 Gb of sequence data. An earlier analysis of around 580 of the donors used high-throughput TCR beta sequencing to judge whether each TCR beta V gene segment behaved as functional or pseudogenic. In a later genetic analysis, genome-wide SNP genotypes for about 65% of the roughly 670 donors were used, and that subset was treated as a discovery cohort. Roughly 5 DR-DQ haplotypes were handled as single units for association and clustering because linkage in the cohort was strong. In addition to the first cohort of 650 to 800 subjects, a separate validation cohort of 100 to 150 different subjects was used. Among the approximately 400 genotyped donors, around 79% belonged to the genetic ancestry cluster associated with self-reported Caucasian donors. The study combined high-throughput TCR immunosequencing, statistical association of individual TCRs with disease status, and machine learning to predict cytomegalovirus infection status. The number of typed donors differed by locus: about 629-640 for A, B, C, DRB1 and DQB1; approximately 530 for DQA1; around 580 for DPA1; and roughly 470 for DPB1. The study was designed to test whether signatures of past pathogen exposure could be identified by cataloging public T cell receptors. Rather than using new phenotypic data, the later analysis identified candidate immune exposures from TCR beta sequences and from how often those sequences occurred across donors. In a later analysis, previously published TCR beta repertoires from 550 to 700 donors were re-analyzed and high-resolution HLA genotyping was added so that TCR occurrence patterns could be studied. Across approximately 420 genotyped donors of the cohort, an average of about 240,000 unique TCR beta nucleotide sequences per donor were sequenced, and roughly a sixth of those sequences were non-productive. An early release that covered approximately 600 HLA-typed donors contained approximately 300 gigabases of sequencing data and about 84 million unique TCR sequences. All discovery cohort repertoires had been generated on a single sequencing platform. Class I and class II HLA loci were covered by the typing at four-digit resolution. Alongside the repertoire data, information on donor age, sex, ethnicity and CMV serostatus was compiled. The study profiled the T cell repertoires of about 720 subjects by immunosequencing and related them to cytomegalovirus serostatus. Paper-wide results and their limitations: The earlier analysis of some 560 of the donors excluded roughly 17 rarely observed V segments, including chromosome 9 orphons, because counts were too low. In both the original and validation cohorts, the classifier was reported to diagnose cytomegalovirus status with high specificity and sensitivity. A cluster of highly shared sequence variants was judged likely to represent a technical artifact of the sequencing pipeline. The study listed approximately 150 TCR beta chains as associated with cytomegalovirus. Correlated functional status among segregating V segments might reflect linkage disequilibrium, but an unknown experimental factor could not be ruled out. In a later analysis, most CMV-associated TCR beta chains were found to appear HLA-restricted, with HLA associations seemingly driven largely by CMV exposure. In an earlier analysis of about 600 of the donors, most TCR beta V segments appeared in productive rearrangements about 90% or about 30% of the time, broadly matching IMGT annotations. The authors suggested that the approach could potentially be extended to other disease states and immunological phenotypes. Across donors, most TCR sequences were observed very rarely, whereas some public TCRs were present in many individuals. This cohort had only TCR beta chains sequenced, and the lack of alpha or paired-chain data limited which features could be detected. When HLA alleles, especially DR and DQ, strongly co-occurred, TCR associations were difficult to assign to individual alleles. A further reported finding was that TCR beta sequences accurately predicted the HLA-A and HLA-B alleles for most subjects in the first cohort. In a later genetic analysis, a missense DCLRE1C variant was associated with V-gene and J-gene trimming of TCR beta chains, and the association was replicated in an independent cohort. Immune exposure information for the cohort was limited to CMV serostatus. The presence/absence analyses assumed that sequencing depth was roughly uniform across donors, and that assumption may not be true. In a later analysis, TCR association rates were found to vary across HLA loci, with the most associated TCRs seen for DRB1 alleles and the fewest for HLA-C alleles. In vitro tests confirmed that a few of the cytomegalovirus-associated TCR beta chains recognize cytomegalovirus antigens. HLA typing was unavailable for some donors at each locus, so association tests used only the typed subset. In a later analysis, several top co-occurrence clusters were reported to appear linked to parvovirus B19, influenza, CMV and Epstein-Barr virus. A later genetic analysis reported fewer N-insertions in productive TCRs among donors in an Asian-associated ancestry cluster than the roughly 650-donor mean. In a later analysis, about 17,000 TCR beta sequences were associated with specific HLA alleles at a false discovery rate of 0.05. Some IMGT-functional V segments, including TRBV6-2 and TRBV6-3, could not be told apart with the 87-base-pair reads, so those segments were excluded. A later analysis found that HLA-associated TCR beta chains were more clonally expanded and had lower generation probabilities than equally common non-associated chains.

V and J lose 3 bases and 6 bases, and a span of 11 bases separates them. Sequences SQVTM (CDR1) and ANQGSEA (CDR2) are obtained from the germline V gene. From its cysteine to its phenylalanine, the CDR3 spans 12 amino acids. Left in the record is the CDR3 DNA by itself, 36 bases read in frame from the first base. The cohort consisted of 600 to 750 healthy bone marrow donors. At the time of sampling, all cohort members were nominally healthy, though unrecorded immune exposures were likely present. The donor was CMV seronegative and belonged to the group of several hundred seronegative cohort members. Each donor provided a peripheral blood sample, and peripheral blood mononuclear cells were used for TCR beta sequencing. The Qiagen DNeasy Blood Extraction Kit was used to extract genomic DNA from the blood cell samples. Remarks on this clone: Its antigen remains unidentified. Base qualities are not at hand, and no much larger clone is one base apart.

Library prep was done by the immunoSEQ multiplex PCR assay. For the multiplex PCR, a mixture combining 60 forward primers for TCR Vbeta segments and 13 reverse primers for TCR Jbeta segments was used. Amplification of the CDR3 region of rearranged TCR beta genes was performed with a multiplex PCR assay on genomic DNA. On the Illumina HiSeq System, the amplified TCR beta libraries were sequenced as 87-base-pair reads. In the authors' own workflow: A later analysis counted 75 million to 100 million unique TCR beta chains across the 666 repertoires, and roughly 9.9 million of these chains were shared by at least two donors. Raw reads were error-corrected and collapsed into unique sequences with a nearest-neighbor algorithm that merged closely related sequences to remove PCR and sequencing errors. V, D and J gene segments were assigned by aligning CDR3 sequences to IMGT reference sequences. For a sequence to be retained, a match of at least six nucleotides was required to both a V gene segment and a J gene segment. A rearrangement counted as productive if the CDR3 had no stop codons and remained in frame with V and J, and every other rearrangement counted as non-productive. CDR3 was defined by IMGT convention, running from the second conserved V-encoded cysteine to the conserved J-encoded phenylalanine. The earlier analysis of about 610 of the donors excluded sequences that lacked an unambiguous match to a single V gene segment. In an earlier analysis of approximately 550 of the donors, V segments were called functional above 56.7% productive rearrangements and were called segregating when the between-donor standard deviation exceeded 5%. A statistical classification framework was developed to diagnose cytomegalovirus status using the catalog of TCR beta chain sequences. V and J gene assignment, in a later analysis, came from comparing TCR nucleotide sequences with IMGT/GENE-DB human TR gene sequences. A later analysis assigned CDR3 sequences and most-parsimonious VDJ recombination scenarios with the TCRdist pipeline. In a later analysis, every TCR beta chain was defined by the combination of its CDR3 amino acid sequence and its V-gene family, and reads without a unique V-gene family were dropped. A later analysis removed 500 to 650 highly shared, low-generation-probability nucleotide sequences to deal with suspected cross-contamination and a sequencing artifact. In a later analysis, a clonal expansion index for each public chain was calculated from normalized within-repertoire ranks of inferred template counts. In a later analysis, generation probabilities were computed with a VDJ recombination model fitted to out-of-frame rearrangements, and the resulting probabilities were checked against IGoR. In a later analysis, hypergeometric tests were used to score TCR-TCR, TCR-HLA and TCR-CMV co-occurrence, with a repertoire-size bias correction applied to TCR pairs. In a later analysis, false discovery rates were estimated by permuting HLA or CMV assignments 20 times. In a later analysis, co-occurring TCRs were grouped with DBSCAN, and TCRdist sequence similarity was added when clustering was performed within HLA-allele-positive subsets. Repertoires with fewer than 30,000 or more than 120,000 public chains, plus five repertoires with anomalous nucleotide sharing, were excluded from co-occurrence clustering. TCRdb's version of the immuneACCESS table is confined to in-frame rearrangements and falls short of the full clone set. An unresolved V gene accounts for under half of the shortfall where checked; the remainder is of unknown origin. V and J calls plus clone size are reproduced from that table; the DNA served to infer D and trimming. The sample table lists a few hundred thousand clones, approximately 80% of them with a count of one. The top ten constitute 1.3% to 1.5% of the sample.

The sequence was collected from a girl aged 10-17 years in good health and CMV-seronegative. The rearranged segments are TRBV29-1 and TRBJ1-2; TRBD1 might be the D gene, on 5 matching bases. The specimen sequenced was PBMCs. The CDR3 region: CSVDLGANGYTF. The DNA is TGCAGCGTTGATTTAGGGGCGAATGGCTACACCTTC. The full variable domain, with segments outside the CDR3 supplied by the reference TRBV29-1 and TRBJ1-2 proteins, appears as SAVISQKPSRDICQRGTSLTIQCQVDSQVTMMFWYRQQPGQSLTLIATANQGSEATYESGFVIDKFPISRPNLTFSTLTVSNMSPEDSSIYLCSVDLGANGYTFGSGTRLTVV.